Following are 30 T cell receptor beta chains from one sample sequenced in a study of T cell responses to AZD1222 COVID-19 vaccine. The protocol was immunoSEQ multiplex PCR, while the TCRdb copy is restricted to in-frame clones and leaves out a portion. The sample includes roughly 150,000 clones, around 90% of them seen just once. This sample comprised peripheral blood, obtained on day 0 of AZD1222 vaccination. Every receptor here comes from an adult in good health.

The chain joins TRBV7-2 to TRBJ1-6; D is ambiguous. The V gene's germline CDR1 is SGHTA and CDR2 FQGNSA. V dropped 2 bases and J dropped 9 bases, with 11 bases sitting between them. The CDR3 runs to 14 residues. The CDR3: CASSLWGYGSPLHF. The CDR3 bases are TGTGCCAGCAGCTTATGGGGATATGGTTCACCCCTCCACTTT.

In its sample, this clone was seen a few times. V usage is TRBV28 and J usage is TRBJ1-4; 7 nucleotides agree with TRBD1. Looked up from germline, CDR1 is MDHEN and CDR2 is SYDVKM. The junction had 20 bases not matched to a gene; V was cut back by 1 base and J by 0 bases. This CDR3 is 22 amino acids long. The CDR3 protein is CASSLYYPQLTGRNATNEKLFF. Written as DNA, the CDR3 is TGTGCCAGCAGTTTATATTACCCTCAACTGACAGGGAGGAATGCAACTAATGAAAAACTGTTTTTT.

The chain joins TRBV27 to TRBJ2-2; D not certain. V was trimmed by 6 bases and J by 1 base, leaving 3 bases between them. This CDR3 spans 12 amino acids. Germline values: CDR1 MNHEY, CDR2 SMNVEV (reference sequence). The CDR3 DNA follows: TGTGCCAGCAGAAGGAACACCGGGGAGCTGTTTTTT. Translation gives CASRRNTGELFF.

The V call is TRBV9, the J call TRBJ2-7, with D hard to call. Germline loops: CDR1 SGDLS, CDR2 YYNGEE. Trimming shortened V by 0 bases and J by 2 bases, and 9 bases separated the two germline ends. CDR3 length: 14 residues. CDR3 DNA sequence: TGTGCCAGCAGCGTAGCGGGCGGCCCCTACGAGCAGTACTTC. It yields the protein CASSVAGGPYEQYF.

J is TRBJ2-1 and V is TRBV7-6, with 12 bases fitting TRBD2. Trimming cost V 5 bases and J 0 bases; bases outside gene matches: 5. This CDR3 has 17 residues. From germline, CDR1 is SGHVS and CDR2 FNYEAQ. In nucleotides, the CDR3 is TGTGCCAGCAGCCGGCTAGCGGGGGGGAGCTCCTACAATGAGCAGTTCTTC. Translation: CASSRLAGGSSYNEQFF.

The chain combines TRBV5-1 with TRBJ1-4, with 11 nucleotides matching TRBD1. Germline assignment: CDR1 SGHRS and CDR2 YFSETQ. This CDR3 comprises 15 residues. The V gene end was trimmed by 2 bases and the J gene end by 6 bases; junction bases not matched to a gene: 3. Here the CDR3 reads CASSFWGQGDEKLFF. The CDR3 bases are TGCGCCAGCAGCTTTTGGGGACAGGGGGATGAAAAACTGTTTTTT.

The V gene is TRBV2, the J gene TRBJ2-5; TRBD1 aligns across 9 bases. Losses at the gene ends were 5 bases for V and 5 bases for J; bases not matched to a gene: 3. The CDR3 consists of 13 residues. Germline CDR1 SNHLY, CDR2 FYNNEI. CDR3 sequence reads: CASSRDRGETQYF. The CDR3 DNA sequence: TGTGCCAGCAGTCGAGACAGGGGGGAGACCCAGTACTTC.

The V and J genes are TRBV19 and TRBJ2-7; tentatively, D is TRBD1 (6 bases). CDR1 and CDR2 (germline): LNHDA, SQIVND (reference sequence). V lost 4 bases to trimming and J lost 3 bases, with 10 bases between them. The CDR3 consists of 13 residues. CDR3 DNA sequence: TGTGCCAGTAGTACCGGACAGATCTACGAGCAGTACTTC. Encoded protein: CASSTGQIYEQYF.

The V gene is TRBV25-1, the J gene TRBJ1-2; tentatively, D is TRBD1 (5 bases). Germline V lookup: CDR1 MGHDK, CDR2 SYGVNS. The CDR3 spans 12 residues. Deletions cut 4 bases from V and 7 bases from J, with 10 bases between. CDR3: CASSVGVGGYTF. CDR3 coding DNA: TGTGCCAGCAGTGTGGGGGTTGGTGGCTACACCTTC.

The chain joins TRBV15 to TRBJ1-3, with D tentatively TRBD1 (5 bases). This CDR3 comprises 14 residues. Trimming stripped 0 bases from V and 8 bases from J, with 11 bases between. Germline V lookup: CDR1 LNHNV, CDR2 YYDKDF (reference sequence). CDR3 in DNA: TGTGCCACCAGCAGAGACTCCTGGGGGGACACCATATATTTT. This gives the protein CATSRDSWGDTIYF.

The CDR3 loop is CASSLRKEINEQFF. In DNA, the CDR3 is TGTGCCAGCAGTTTAAGGAAGGAGATCAATGAGCAGTTCTTC. This rearrangement joins TRBV28 to TRBJ2-1; D unclear. Trimming pared 2 bases from V and 6 bases from J, leaving 11 bases between. Germline assignment: CDR1 MDHEN and CDR2 SYDVKM. The CDR3 consists of 14 residues.

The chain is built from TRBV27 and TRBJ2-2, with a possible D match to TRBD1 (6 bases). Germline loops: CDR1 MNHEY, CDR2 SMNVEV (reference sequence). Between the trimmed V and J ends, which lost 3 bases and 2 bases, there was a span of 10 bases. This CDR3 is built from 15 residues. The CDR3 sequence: CASSLLGTNTGELFF. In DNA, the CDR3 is TGTGCCAGCAGTTTGCTAGGGACAAACACCGGGGAGCTGTTTTTT.

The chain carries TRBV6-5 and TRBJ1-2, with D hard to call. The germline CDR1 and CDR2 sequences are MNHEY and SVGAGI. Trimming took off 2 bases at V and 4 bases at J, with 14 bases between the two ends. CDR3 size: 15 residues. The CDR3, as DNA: TGTGCCAGCAGTTACCAAGCGATCGGAGGCTATGGCTACACCTTC. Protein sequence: CASSYQAIGGYGYTF.

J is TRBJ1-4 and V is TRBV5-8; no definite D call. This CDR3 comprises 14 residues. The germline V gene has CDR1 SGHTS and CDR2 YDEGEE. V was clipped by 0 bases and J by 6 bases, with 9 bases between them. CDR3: CASSLGYRDEKLFF. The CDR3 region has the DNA TGTGCCAGCAGCTTGGGGTATAGGGATGAAAAACTGTTTTTT.

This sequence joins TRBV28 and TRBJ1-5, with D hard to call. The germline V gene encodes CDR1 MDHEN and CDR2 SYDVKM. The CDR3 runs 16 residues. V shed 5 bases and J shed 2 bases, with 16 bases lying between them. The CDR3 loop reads CASSERAGSGNQPQHF. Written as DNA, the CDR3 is TGTGCCAGCAGTGAAAGGGCTGGAAGTGGCAATCAGCCCCAGCATTTT.

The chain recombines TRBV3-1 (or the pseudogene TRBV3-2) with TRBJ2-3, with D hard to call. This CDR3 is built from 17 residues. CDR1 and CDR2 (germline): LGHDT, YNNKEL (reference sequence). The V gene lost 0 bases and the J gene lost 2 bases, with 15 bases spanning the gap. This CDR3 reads CASSQDRARMDTDTQYF. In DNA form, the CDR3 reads TGTGCCAGCAGCCAAGATCGGGCTAGGATGGACACAGATACGCAGTATTTT.

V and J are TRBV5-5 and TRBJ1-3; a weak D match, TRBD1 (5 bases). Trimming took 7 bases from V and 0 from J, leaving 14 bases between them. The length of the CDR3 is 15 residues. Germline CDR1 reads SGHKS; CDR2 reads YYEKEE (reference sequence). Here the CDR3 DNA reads TGTGCCAGCGAGGGGATCTACAGCTCTGGAAACACCATATATTTT. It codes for CASEGIYSSGNTIYF.

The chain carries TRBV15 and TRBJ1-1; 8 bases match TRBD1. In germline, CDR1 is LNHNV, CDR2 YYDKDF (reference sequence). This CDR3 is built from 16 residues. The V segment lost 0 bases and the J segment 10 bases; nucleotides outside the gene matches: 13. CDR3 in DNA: TGTGCCACCAGCAGAGATTTACCCCAGGGGGCGGAGGGAGCTTTCTTT. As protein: CATSRDLPQGAEGAFF.

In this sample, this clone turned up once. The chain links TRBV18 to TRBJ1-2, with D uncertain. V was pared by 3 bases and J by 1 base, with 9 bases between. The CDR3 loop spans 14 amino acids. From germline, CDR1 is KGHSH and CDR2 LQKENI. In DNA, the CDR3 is TGTGCCAGCTCACCTTACCCGAATAACTATGGCTACACCTTC. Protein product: CASSPYPNNYGYTF.

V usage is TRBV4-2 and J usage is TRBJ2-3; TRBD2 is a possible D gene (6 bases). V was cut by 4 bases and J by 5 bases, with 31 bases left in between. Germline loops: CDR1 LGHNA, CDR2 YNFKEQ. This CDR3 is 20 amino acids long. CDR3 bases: TGTGCCAGCAGCCGTCCCGAGGCTAGCGAAAGCCCCGCCTCCCGAGATACGCAGTATTTT. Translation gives CASSRPEASESPASRDTQYF.

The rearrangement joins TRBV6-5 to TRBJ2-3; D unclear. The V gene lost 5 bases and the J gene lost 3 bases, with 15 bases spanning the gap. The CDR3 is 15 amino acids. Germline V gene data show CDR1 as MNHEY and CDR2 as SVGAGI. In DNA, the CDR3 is TGTGCCAGCAGTATCAATAACCGACGTACAGATACGCAGTATTTT. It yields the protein CASSINNRRTDTQYF.

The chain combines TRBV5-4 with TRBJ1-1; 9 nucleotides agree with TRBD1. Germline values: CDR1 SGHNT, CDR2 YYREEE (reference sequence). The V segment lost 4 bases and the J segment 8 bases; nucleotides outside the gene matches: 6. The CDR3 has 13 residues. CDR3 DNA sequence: TGTGCCAGCAGCACTACAGGGGGCAAAGAAGCTTTCTTT. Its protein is CASSTTGGKEAFF.

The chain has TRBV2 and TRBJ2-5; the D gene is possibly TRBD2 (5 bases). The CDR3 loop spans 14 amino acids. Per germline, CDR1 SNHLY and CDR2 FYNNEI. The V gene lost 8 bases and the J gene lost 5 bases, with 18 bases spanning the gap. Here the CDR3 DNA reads TGTGCCAGCCGGAGCAACAGAGGGCTTGAGACCCAGTACTTC. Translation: CASRSNRGLETQYF.

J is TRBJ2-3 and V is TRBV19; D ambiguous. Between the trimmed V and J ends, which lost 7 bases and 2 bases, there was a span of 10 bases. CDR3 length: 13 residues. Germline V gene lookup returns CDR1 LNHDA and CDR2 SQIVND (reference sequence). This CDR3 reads CASTARVTDTQYF. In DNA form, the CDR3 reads TGTGCCAGTACCGCTAGAGTCACAGATACGCAGTATTTT.

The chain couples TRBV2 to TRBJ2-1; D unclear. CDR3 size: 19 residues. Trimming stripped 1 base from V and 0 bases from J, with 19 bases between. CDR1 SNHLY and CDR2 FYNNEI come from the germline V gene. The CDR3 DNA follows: TGTGCCAGCAGTGAAGTCTCGGGTCTCCTACTAAGCTCCTACAATGAGCAGTTCTTC. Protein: CASSEVSGLLLSSYNEQFF.

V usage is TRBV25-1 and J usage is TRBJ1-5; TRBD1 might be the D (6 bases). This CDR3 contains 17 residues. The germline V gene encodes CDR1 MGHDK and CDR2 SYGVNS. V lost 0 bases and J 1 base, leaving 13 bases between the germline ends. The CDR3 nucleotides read TGTGCCAGCAGTGAATATTGGGGGGCGGAGAGCAATCAGCCCCAGCATTTT. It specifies CASSEYWGAESNQPQHF.

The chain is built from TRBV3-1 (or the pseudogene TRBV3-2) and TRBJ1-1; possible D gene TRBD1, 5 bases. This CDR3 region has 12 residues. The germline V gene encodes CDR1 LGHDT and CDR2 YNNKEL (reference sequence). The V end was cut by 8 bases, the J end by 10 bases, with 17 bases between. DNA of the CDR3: TGTGCCAGCCGCCTCGAGGGGCGGACAGCTTTCTTT. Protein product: CASRLEGRTAFF.

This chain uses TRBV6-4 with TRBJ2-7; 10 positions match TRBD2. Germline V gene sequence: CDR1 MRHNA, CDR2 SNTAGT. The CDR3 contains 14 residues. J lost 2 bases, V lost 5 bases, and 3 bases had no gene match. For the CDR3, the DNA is TGTGCCAGCAGTCCACTAGCGGGAACCTACGAGCAGTACTTC. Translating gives CASSPLAGTYEQYF.

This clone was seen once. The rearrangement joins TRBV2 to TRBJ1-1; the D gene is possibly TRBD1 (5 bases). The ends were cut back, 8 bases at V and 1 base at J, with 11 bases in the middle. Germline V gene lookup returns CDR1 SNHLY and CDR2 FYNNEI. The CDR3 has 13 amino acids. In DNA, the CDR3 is TGTGCCAGCTGCAGGGAACGGAACACTGAAGCTTTCTTT. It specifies CASCRERNTEAFF.

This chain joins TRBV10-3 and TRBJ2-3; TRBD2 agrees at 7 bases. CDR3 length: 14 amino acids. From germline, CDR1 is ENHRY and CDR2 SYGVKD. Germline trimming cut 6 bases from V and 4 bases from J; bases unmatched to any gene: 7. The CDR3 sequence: CAISPAGVSDTQYF. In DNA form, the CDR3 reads TGTGCCATCAGCCCGGCGGGAGTTTCAGATACGCAGTATTTT.